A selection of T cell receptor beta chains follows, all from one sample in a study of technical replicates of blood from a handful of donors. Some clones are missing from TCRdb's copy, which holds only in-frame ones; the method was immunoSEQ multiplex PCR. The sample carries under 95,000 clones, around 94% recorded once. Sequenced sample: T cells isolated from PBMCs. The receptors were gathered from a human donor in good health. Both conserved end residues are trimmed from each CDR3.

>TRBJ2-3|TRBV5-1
ASSLFPRPQPGQGTDTQY
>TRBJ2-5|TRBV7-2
ASSLGTEYQETQY
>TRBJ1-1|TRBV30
AWSEVWLGSTEAF
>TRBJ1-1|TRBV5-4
ASSQNRDRNTEAF
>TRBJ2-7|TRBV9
ASSGSGGVRTEQY
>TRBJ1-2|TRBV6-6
ATQTGAPLNYGYT
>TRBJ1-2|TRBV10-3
AITGDRAGYGYT
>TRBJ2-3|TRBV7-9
ASSPLGGWEGFGDTQY
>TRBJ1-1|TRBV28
ASSLSYTEAF
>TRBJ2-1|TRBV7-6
ASSTNTASSYNEQF
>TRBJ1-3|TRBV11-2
ASSLGGGIGNTIY